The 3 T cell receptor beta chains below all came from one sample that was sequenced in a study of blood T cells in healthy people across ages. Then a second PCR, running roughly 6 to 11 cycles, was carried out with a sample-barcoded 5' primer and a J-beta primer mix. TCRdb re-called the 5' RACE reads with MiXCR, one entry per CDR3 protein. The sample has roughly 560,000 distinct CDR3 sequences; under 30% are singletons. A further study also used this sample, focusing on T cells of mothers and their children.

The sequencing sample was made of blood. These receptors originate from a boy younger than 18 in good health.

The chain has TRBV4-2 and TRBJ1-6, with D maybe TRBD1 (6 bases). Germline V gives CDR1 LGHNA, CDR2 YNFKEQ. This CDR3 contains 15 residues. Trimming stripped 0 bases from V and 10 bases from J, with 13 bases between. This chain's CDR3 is CASSQDRGEGSPLHF. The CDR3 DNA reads TGTGCCAGCAGCCAAGATAGGGGGGAAGGCTCACCCCTCCACTTT.

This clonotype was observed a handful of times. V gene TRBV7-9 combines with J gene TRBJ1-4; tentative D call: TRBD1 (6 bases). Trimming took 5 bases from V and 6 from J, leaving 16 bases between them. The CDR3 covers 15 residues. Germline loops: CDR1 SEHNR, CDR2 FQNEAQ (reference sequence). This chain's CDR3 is CASSRPRGIDEKLFF. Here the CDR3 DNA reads TGTGCCAGCAGCCGACCCAGGGGTATCGATGAAAAACTGTTTTTT. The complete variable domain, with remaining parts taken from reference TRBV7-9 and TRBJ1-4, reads DTGVSQNPRHKITKRGQNVTFRCDPISEHNRLYWYRQTLGQGPEFLTYFQNEAQLEKSRLLSDRFSAERPKGSFSTLEIQRTEQGDSAMYLCASSRPRGIDEKLFFGSGTQLSVL.

The CDR3 region is CASRDSSNYNEQFF. CDR3 coding DNA: TGTGCCAGCAGAGACTCTAGCAACTACAATGAGCAGTTCTTC. The chain combines TRBV3-1 with TRBJ2-1; D might be TRBD2 (5 bases). CDR1 and CDR2 (germline): LGHDT, YNNKEL (reference sequence). V lost 6 bases and J lost 3, with 12 bases in between. CDR3 size: 14 residues.